Below, one TCR beta chain is given with its context. The template was genomic DNA from peripheral blood, not RNA. A mixed TRB-A/B primer pool amplified rearranged TRB by multiplex touch-down PCR. TCRdb re-derived calls from the multiplex PCR reads in MiXCR, one entry per CDR3 protein. The sample carries around 1,600 distinct CDR3 sequences, 31% recorded once. Germline loops: CDR1 MNHEY, CDR2 SMNVEV (reference sequence). Trimming took off 5 bases at V and 0 bases at J, with 11 bases between the two ends. The CDR3 loop spans 15 amino acids. These data are taken from a study of T cell repertoires in aging, cancer and after chemotherapy.

The sequence was collected from a human donor with a solid tumor. The chain has TRBV27 and TRBJ2-4; weak D call: TRBD1 (6 bases). The source material was blood. The CDR3: CASSPRTVAKNIQYF. Written as DNA, the CDR3 is TGTGCCAGCAGTCCCCGGACAGTAGCCAAAAACATTCAGTACTTC.